These 22 T cell receptor beta chains came from one sample sequenced in a study of CD8 T cells in ankylosing spondylitis. Their recognized antigens are unknown. TCRdb ran MiXCR on the 5' RACE reads and lists one entry per CDR3 protein. The sample holds roughly 490,000 distinct CDR3 sequences, over 4% seen once. Broader study findings: Ankylosing spondylitis blood appeared to carry a characteristic TCR beta motif of seven to nine highly homologous variants.

Sequencing used blood, either unsorted or a sorted T cell fraction (not recorded which). These receptors were taken from a male donor with ankylosing spondylitis.

The table lists this clonotype with many counts. The gene calls are TRBV5-1 and TRBJ2-7, with unresolved D. V lost 0 bases and J 4 bases, leaving 11 bases between the germline ends. Per the germline V gene, CDR1 is SGHRS and CDR2 is YFSETQ. The CDR3 consists of 14 residues. In DNA, the CDR3 is TGCGCCAGCAGCTTGGAGGGCACCCCATACGAGCAGTACTTC. It yields the protein CASSLEGTPYEQYF.

CDR3 protein: CARGSGGSYEQYF. CDR3 in DNA: TGTGCCAGGGGCTCAGGGGGGAGCTACGAGCAGTACTTC. The chain combines TRBV5-4 with TRBJ2-7, with D possibly being TRBD1 (7 bases). CDR3 size: 13 residues. The V gene's germline CDR1 is SGHNT and CDR2 YYREEE (reference sequence). V shed 8 bases and J shed 3 bases, with 15 bases lying between them.

This sequence joins TRBV2 and TRBJ2-7, with D maybe TRBD2 (6 bases). Germline V gene data show CDR1 as SNHLY and CDR2 as FYNNEI. This CDR3 is built from 14 residues. V was clipped by 6 bases and J by 3 bases, with 15 bases between them. The CDR3 nucleotides read TGTGCCAGCAGATCAGGGAGGTTATTCTACGAGCAGTACTTC. Encoded protein: CASRSGRLFYEQYF.

At least ten counts were recorded for this clonotype. The gene calls are TRBV5-1 and TRBJ1-1; the D is unclear. CDR3 size: 13 residues. Trimming took 7 bases from V and 4 from J, leaving 14 bases between them. Per germline, CDR1 SGHRS and CDR2 YFSETQ. The CDR3 sequence: CASPTRTGTEAFF. In DNA form, the CDR3 reads TGCGCCAGCCCAACGAGGACGGGCACTGAAGCTTTCTTT.

This clonotype was counted at least ten times. The rearrangement joins TRBV6-5 to TRBJ1-2; D is undetermined. This CDR3 has 16 residues. Germline values: CDR1 MNHEY, CDR2 SVGAGI. Trimming removed 0 bases at V and 1 base at J, with 12 bases between. CDR3 sequence: CASSYSGSVLNYGYTF. DNA for the CDR3: TGTGCCAGCAGTTACTCGGGGTCAGTTCTTAACTATGGCTACACCTTC.

V usage is TRBV6-1 and J usage is TRBJ1-5; D might be TRBD1 (5 bases). Trimming cost V 7 bases and J 1 base, with 11 bases left between them. CDR1 is MNHNS and CDR2 is SASEGT in the germline V gene. The CDR3 spans 14 residues. The CDR3 sequence: CASNPGLSNQPQHF. CDR3 DNA: TGTGCCAGCAATCCGGGACTGAGCAATCAGCCCCAGCATTTT.

This clonotype was detected many times. V and J are TRBV7-9 and TRBJ2-3; D is possibly TRBD1 (6 bases). The germline gives CDR1 SEHNR, CDR2 FQNEAQ (reference sequence). There are 15 residues in the CDR3. Trimming stripped 5 bases from V and 0 bases from J, with 12 bases between. DNA for the CDR3: TGTGCCAGCAGCCGGACAGCGTCTAGCACAGATACGCAGTATTTT. Amino acid sequence: CASSRTASSTDTQYF.

This clonotype was counted many times. The chain uses TRBV4-3 and TRBJ2-7; TRBD1 aligns across 8 bases. Germline V gene sequence: CDR1 LGHNA, CDR2 YSLEER. The CDR3 loop spans 15 amino acids. V shed 5 bases and J 4 bases; nucleotides not matched to a gene: 10. The CDR3 spells CASSDGRQGIYEQYF. CDR3 in DNA: TGCGCCAGCAGCGACGGCCGACAGGGGATTTACGAGCAGTACTTC.

The chain couples TRBV5-1 to TRBJ1-1, with D possibly matching TRBD1 (6 bases). The CDR3 is 14 residues long. Looked up from germline, CDR1 is SGHRS and CDR2 is YFSETQ. The V and J ends lost 4 bases and 3 bases respectively, with 13 bases between them. The CDR3 here is CASSTFGQHTEAFF. Written as DNA, the CDR3 is TGCGCCAGCAGCACGTTTGGACAGCACACTGAAGCTTTCTTT.

This clonotype was seen repeatedly, ten times or more. The rearrangement links TRBV20-1 to TRBJ1-4; the D gene is possibly TRBD1 (6 bases). V dropped 6 bases and J dropped 5 bases, with 13 bases sitting between them. The V gene's germline CDR1 is DFQATT and CDR2 SNEGSKA (reference sequence). This CDR3 is 13 amino acids long. CDR3 protein: CSARRGVNEKLFF. CDR3 sequence (DNA): TGCAGTGCCCGGAGGGGGGTGAATGAAAAACTGTTTTTT.

The sample holds many counts of this clonotype. The chain couples TRBV20-1 to TRBJ2-5, with D uncertain. CDR1 is DFQATT, CDR2 SNEGSKA, per germline (reference sequence). CDR3 length: 14 amino acids. Trimming removed 7 bases at V and 5 bases at J, with 20 bases between. The DNA of the CDR3 is TGCAGTGGATCCCGACCGCTAAGACGTGAGACCCAGTACTTC. As protein: CSGSRPLRRETQYF.

This clonotype was found many times. The rearrangement links TRBV4-3 to TRBJ2-3; a weak D match, TRBD2 (6 bases). Looked up from germline, CDR1 is LGHNA and CDR2 is YSLEER. V gave up 1 base and J gave up 1 base, with 12 bases separating them. This CDR3 spans 16 amino acids. The CDR3 DNA reads as TGCGCCAGCAGCCAAGGCCGACTAGGGCGCACAGATACGCAGTATTTT. Encoded protein: CASSQGRLGRTDTQYF.

This clonotype occurred many times. The rearrangement links TRBV7-2 to TRBJ2-1; 7 nucleotides align to TRBD1. Germline CDR1 SGHTA, CDR2 FQGNSA. The CDR3 has 12 residues. V lost 5 bases and J lost 6; bases outside the gene matches: 1. As DNA, the CDR3 is TGTGCCAGCAGCCGGACAGGCAATGAGCAGTTCTTC. This translates into CASSRTGNEQFF.

This clonotype was seen many times. The V call is TRBV5-8, the J call TRBJ2-5; 11 bases match TRBD2. The CDR3 runs to 15 residues. Germline V gene lookup returns CDR1 SGHTS and CDR2 YDEGEE. The trim removed 4 bases at V and 5 bases at J, leaving 7 bases unmatched. DNA for the CDR3: TGTGCCAGCAGCCCACCTAGCGGGGGGCTCGAGACCCAGTACTTC. Amino acids: CASSPPSGGLETQYF.

This clonotype occurred many times. V usage is TRBV6-1 and J usage is TRBJ2-6, with D possibly matching TRBD1 (6 bases). This CDR3 spans 17 amino acids. Germline CDR1 reads MNHNS; CDR2 reads SASEGT. The ends were cut back, 4 bases at V and 4 bases at J, with 17 bases in the middle. The CDR3 region is CASSASNRELGANVLTF. CDR3 nucleotides: TGTGCCAGCAGTGCCTCAAACAGGGAACTAGGGGCCAACGTCCTGACTTTC.

The sample holds many counts of this clonotype. This rearrangement joins TRBV4-3 to TRBJ2-1; no clear D. CDR1 LGHNA and CDR2 YSLEER come from the germline V gene. V lost 3 bases to trimming and J lost 9 bases, with 27 bases between them. The CDR3 has 18 amino acids. The CDR3 reads CASSHGSNPDLPNSEQFF. Written as DNA, the CDR3 is TGCGCCAGCAGCCACGGAAGTAATCCCGACCTTCCTAATTCTGAGCAGTTCTTC.

This clonotype was counted ten times or more. V is TRBV4-3 and J is TRBJ1-2, with 8 positions matching TRBD1. The CDR3 contains 16 residues. J gave up 4 bases and V 0 bases, and 7 bases lay outside the gene matches. Germline CDR1 LGHNA, CDR2 YSLEER. CDR3 bases: TGCGCCAGCAGCCAAGAGAAATCAGGACAGGGCTATGGCTACACCTTC. It specifies CASSQEKSGQGYGYTF.

This clonotype came up many times. Here the CDR3 reads CASSQYDSYEQYF. CDR3 in DNA: TGCGCCAGCAGCCAATACGACAGCTACGAGCAGTACTTC. The J gene is TRBJ2-7, the V gene TRBV4-3; maybe TRBD1 (5 bases). Between the trimmed V and J ends, which lost 2 bases and 3 bases, there was a span of 8 bases. The CDR3 runs 13 residues. The germline V gene encodes CDR1 LGHNA and CDR2 YSLEER.

The table lists this clonotype with many counts. V usage is TRBV10-3 and J usage is TRBJ2-2, with TRBD1 identical over 8 bases. Trimming removed 10 bases from V and 5 bases from J; junction bases left unmatched: 12. Germline V lookup: CDR1 ENHRY, CDR2 SYGVKD. The CDR3 spans 15 residues. CDR3 DNA: TGTGCCACGAACGGACAGGGTGGAGGGACCGGGGAGCTGTTTTTT. This sequence encodes CATNGQGGGTGELFF.

This clonotype was recorded many times. V and J are TRBV20-1 and TRBJ1-6; 8 nucleotides agree with TRBD1. The V gene end was trimmed by 3 bases and the J gene end by 8 bases; junction bases not matched to a gene: 6. The CDR3 has 14 residues. CDR1 and CDR2 (germline): DFQATT, SNEGSKA (reference sequence). The CDR3 protein is CSARGRGQDSPLHF. The CDR3 DNA reads TGCAGTGCTAGGGGCAGGGGGCAGGATTCACCCCTCCACTTT.

This clonotype was counted many times. The genes are TRBV20-1 and TRBJ2-7, with TRBD2 matching over 11 bases. Germline CDR1 DFQATT, CDR2 SNEGSKA (reference sequence). Unmatched junction bases numbered 3, after V lost 2 bases and J lost 6 bases. The CDR3 loop spans 13 amino acids. The DNA for the CDR3 is TGCAGTGCTAGACTTAGCGGGAGGGTCGAGCAGTACTTC. Protein: CSARLSGRVEQYF.

This chain joins TRBV6-1 and TRBJ1-5, with D possibly TRBD1 on 5 matching bases. Germline CDR1 MNHNS, CDR2 SASEGT. The CDR3 has 16 residues. Trimming removed 4 bases at V and 2 bases at J, with 15 bases between. The CDR3 spells CASSGGRVSRNQPQHF. The CDR3 nucleotides are TGTGCCAGCAGTGGGGGACGTGTTTCTCGCAATCAGCCCCAGCATTTT.